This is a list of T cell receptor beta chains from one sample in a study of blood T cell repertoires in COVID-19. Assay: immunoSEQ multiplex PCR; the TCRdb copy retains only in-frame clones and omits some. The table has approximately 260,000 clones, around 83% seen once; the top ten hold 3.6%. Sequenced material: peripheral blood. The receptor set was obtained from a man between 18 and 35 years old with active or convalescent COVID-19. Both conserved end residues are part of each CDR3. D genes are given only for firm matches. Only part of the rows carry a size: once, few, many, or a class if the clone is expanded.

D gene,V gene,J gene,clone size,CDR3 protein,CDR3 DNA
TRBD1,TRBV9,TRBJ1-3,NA,CASSVEETGGYTIYF,TGTGCCAGCAGCGTAGAGGAGACAGGGGGATACACCATATATTTT
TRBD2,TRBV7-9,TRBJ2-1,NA,CASTLTSGRSNEQFF,TGTGCCAGCACCCTTACTAGCGGGCGTTCAAATGAGCAGTTCTTC
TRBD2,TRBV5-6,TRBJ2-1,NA,CASSLSRTSGYNEQFF,TGTGCCAGCAGCTTGAGTCGAACTAGCGGATACAATGAGCAGTTCTTC
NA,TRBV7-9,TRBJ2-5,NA,CASSPSRSRQETQYF,TGTGCCAGCAGCCCCTCTAGGTCCCGACAAGAGACCCAGTACTTC
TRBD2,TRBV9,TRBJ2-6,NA,CASSVGAGVGSGANVLTF,TGTGCCAGCAGCGTAGGCGCGGGAGTGGGCTCTGGGGCCAACGTCCTGACTTTC
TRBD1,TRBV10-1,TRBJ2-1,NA,CASSDSGTGVTEQFF,TGCGCCAGCAGTGATTCCGGGACAGGGGTGACTGAGCAGTTCTTC
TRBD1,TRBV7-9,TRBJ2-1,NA,CASSSQGASYNEQFF,TGTGCCAGCAGCTCCCAGGGGGCTTCCTACAATGAGCAGTTCTTC
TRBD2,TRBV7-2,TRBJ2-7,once,CASSLVSGGHEQYF,TGTGCCAGCAGCTTAGTTAGCGGGGGGCACGAGCAGTACTTC
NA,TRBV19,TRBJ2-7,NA,CASSSWTADEQYF,TGTGCCAGTAGTTCGTGGACAGCGGACGAGCAGTACTTC
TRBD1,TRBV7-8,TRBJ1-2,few,CASSARRDRGSSVF,TGTGCCAGCAGCGCTCGCCGGGACAGGGGCTCCTCGGTCTTC
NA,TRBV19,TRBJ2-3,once,CASSGAASTDTQYF,TGTGCCAGTAGTGGTGCGGCCTCCACAGATACGCAGTATTTT
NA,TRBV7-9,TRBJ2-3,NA,CASSLVYESQYF,TGTGCCAGCAGCCTCGTTTACGAGTCGCAGTATTTT
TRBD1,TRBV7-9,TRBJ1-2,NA,CASSLGGQGAGYTF,TGTGCCAGCAGCTTAGGTGGACAGGGGGCTGGCTACACCTTC
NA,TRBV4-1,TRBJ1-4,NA,CASSRVPGNEKLFF,TGCGCCAGCAGTCGAGTTCCAGGCAATGAAAAACTGTTTTTT
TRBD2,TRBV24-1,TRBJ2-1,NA,CTTSDVPGLAGVHEQFF,TGTACCACCAGTGATGTACCGGGACTAGCGGGAGTCCATGAGCAGTTCTTC
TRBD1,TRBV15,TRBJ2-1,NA,CATSRDYAAGGYNEQFF,TGTGCCACCAGCAGAGATTACGCGGCAGGGGGCTACAATGAGCAGTTCTTC